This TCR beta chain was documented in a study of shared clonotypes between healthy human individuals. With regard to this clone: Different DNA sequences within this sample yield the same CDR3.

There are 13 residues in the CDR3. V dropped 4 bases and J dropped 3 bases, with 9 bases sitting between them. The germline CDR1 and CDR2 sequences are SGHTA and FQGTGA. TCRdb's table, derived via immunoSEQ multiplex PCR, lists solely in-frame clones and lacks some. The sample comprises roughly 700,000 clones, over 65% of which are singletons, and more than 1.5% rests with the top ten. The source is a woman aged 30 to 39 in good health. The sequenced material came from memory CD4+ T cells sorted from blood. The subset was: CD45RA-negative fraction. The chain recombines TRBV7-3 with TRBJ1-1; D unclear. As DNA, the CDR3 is TGTGCCAGCAGCTCGCAGGTTGACACTGAAGCTTTCTTT. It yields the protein CASSSQVDTEAFF. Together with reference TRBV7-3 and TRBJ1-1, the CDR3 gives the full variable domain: GAGVSQTPSNKVTEKGKYVELRCDPISGHTALYWYRQSLGQGPEFLIYFQGTGAADDSGLPNDRFFAVRPEGSVSTLKIQRTERGDSAVYLCASSSQVDTEAFFGQGTRLTVV.